The clone carrying this TCR beta chain was seen just once. The antigen is not known. CDR1 is ENHRY, CDR2 SYGVKD, per germline. Between the trimmed V and J ends, which lost 3 bases and 0 bases, there was a span of 11 bases. The CDR3 totals 15 residues. This sample is drawn from a study of graft-versus-host responses after intestinal transplantation. Clones were read by immunoSEQ multiplex PCR, and TCRdb kept only the in-frame ones, dropping some. The table includes roughly 77,000 clones, roughly 90% detected once. The starting material was unstimulated CD8+ T cells sorted from spleen or lymph node cells, obtained before intestinal transplant. The TCR originated in a human donor who received an intestinal transplant. The V gene is TRBV10-3, the J gene TRBJ1-1; D is uncertain. Here the CDR3 reads CAISDHPGMNTEAFF. The CDR3 DNA is TGTGCCATCAGTGACCACCCCGGGATGAACACTGAAGCTTTCTTT.